The entry below gives a single T cell receptor beta chain sequence along with its context. Its antigen remains unidentified. No per-base quality is available; no much larger clone lies one base away. Compared with germline, V lacks 3 bases and J lacks 5 bases; bases without a gene match: 4. Reading from cysteine to phenylalanine, the CDR3 counts 14 amino acids. Left in the record is the CDR3 DNA by itself, 42 bases read in frame from the first base. In the germline V gene, CDR1 corresponds to SGHAT and CDR2 to FQNNGV. This specimen comes from a study of OX40 agonist ivuxolimab in advanced cancers. At the level of the whole study: Ivuxolimab was an agonistic, fully human IgG2 monoclonal antibody directed against OX40 (CD134), a costimulatory receptor. Intravenous ivuxolimab was administered to patients every 2 weeks at six dose levels: 0.01, 0.1, 0.3, 1.5, 3 and 10 mg/kg. Of the roughly 52 dose-escalation patients, hepatocellular carcinoma was present in about 20, melanoma in approximately 15, renal cell carcinoma in 9 and head and neck cancer in 9. In the dose-escalation cohort, approximately 82% of patients were male, and the mean age was approximately 60 years, with a range of about 20 to 79. Patients were allowed to have had prior anti-PD-1, anti-PD-L1 or anti-CTLA-4 therapy, and roughly two fifths of the dose-escalation patients had been treated with checkpoint inhibitors. Partial responses occurred in three dose-escalation patients, of whom one had hepatocellular carcinoma and two had cutaneous melanoma. Peripheral TCRbeta sequencing was intended to test whether TCR sequence diversity was altered and clonal T-cell expansion was caused by ivuxolimab. The paper covers the monotherapy dose-escalation part of the phase I ivuxolimab trial, which included N of about 56 patients. Findings and caveats that apply to the study as a whole: At doses of 0.1 to 3.0 mg/kg, clonal expansion of both CD4+ and CD8+ blood T cells was observed from baseline to week 6. In the 0.1-3.0 mg/kg groups, partial responders had among the lowest normalized peripheral clonal expansion, particularly in CD8+ T cells. Low levels of normalized T-cell clonal expansion were also shown by some nonresponding patients. The antigen specificity of the clonally expanded peripheral T cells was not determined. On average, CD8+ T cells showed more expanded clones than CD4+ T cells after ivuxolimab.

Genomic DNA was isolated from the sorted cells so that the TCRbeta CDR3 region could be sequenced. TCRbeta CDR3 regions were sequenced using the immunoSEQ Assay. This is the immuneACCESS table as TCRdb keeps it, with only in-frame sequences that have V and J called. A part of the clones is gone; compared with another copy, unresolved V genes explain less than half, and the rest is unexplained. Counted in this sample were approximately 30,000 clones; around nine tenths of them appeared once. The ten top clones hold 24% of the sample. The trial excluded patients who had a history of autoimmune disease or who were on systemic immunosuppression. Peripheral blood for TCR sequencing was collected from all dose cohorts at baseline, on cycle 4 day 1, and on cycle 7 day 1. Samples were obtained from an open-label, multicenter, first-in-human phase I dose-escalation trial of ivuxolimab. Adults with locally advanced or metastatic melanoma, renal cell carcinoma, hepatocellular carcinoma or head and neck squamous cell carcinoma were enrolled in the trial. Before TCR sequencing, CD4+ and CD8+ T cells were separately sorted from peripheral blood.

This receptor was identified in an adult with an advanced solid tumor such as melanoma, head and neck, liver or kidney cancer. Sequences were derived from CD4+ or CD8+ T cells sorted from blood, sampled in a trial of the OX40 agonist ivuxolimab. Recombination joined TRBV11-2 with TRBJ2-5, and 9 junction bases match TRBD1. The DNA reads TGTGCCAGCAGCTTGACAGGGGGTTTGGAGACCCAGTACTTC. It is translated as CASSLTGGLETQYF.